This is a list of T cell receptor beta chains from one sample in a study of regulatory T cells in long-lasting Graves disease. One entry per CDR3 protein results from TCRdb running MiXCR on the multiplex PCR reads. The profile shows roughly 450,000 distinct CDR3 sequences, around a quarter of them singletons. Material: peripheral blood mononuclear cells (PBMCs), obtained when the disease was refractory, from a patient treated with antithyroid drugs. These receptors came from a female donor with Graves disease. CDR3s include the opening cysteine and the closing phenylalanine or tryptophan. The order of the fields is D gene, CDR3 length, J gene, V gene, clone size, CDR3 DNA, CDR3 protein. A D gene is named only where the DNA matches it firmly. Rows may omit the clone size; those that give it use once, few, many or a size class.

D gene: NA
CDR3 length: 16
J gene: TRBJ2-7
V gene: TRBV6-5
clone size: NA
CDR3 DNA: TGTGCCAGCAGTTGGGACCGGGACCTGGGTTCCTACGAGCAGTACTTC
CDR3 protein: CASSWDRDLGSYEQYF

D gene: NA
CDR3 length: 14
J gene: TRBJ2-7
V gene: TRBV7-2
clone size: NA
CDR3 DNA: TGTGCCAGCAGTCTAAATTCCCCAGTGTACGAGCAGTACTTC
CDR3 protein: CASSLNSPVYEQYF

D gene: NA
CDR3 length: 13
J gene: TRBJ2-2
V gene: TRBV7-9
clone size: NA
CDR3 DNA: TGTGCCAGCAGCTTAGAGGCAGACCGGGAGCTGTTTTTT
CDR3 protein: CASSLEADRELFF

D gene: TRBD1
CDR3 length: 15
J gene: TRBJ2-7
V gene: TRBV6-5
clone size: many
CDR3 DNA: TGTGCCAGCAGTTACCGTATGACAGGGGGCTACGAGCAGTACTTC
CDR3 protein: CASSYRMTGGYEQYF

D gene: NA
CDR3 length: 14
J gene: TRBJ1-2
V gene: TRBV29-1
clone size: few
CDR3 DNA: TGCAGCGTTGGTTTCGACAGAGCTAACTATGGCTACACCTTC
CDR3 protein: CSVGFDRANYGYTF

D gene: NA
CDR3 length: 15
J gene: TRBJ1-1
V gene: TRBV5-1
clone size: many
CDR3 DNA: TGCGCCAGCAGCTTGGTGTCAGGTTTCTCCTCTGAAGCTTTCTTT
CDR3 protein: CASSLVSGFSSEAFF

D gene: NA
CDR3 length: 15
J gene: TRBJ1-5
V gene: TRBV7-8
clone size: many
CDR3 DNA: TGTGCCAGCAGCTCCCCCCTGACGAACAATCAGCCCCAGCATTTT
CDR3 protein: CASSSPLTNNQPQHF

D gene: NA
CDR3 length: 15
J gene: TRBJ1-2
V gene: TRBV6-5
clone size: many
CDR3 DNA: TGTGCCAGCAGTTACACGGGCTCTGTTAACTATGGCTACACCTTC
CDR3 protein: CASSYTGSVNYGYTF

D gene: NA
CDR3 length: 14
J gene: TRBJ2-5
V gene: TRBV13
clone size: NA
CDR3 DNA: TGTGCCAGCAGCTCCGGGAGAATCCAAGAGACCCAGTACTTC
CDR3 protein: CASSSGRIQETQYF

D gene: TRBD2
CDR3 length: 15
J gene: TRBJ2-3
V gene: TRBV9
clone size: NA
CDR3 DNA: TGTGCCAGCAGCCTTAGCGGGAGCGGGGGAGATACGCAGTATTTT
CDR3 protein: CASSLSGSGGDTQYF

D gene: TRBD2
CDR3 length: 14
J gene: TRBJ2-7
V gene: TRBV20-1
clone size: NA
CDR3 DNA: TGCAGTGCTAGAGAGTCGGGAGGAGTTTACGAGCAGTACTTC
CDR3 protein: CSARESGGVYEQYF

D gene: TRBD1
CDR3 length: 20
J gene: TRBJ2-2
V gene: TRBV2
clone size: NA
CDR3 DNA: TGTGCCAGCAGGGGCGCCGGTGGGACAGGGGAGGTCGCGAACACCGGGGAGCTGTTTTTT
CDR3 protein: CASRGAGGTGEVANTGELFF

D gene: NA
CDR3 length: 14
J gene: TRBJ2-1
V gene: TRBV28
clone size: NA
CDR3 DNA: TGTGCCAGCAGCGGGCGGGACTTGTACAATGAGCAGTTCTTC
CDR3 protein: CASSGRDLYNEQFF

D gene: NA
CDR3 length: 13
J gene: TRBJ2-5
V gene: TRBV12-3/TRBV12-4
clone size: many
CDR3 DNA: TGTGCCAGCAGTTTGGAGGGCTCGACGACCCAGTACTTC
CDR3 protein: CASSLEGSTTQYF

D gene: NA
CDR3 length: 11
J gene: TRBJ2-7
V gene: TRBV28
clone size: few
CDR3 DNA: TGTGCCAGCAGTTTACAGCGACACCAGTACTTC
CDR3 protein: CASSLQRHQYF

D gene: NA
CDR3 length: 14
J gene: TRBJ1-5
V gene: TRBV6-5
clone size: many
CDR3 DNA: TGTGCCAGCAGTTTTGGAACAGGGTTCCAGCCCCAGCATTTT
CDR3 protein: CASSFGTGFQPQHF

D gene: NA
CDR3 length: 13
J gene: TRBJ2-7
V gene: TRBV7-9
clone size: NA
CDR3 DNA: TGTGCCAGCAGCTTTGGACAGCTCGACGAGCAGTACTTC
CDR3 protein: CASSFGQLDEQYF

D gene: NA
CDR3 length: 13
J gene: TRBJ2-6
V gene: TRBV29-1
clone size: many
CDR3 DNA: TGCAGCGTTGCGTACTCTGGGGCCAACGTCCTGACTTTC
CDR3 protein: CSVAYSGANVLTF

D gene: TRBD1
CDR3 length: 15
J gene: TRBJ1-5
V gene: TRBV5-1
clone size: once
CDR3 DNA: TGCGCCAGCAGCTTTACGGGACAGATTAATCAGCCCCAGCATTTT
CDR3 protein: CASSFTGQINQPQHF

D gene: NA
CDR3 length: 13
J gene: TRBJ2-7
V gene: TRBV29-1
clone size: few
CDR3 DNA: TGCAGCGTTGAAGGTGGGCTGAGTGGCGAGCAGTACTTC
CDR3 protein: CSVEGGLSGEQYF

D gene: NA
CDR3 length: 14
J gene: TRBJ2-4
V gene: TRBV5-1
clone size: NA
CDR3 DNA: TGCGCCAGCAGCTTAATAGGGCTTCTAAACATTCAGTACTTC
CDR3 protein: CASSLIGLLNIQYF

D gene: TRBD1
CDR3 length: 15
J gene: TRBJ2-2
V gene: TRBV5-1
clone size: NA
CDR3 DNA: TGCGCCAGCAGCTTGCCCGGGACAGGGACCGGGGAGCTGTTTTTT
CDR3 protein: CASSLPGTGTGELFF

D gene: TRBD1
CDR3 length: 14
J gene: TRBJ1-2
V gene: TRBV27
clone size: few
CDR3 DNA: TGTGCCAGCAGTTTACAGGGGGGTAGCTATGGCTACACCTTC
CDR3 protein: CASSLQGGSYGYTF

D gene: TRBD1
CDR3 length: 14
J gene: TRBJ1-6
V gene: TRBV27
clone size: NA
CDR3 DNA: TGTGCCAGCAGGCCGACAGGGGGTAATTCACCCCTCCACTTT
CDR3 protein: CASRPTGGNSPLHF

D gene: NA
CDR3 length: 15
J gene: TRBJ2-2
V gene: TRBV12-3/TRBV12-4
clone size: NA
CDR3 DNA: TGTGCCAGCATCTTCTTCTCACAGGTGAACGGGGAGCTGTTTTTT
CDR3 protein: CASIFFSQVNGELFF

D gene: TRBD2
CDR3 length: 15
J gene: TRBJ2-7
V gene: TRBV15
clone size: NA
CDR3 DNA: TGTGCCACCAGCAGGACTAGCGGGATGTCCTACGAGCAGTACTTC
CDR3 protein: CATSRTSGMSYEQYF

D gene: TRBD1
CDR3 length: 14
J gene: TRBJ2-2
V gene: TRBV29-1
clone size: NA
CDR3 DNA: TGCAGCGTTACCAGGGGGCTTGGCATCGGGGAGCTGTTTTTT
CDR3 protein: CSVTRGLGIGELFF

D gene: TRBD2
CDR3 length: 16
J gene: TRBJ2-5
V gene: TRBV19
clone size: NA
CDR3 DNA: TGTGCCAGTAGCCCCGCACTAGCGGACGGGATAGAGACCCAGTACTTC
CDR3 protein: CASSPALADGIETQYF

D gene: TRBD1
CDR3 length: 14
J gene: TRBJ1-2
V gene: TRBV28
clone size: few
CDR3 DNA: TGTGCCAGCAGTTTACCAGGGGGCGGCTATGGCTACACCTTC
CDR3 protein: CASSLPGGGYGYTF

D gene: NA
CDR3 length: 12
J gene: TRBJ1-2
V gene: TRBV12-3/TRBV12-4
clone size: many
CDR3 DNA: TGTGCCAGCAGCGAGACCCGCGGGGGCTACACCTTC
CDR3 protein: CASSETRGGYTF

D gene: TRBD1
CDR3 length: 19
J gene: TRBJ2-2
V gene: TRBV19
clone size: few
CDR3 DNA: TGTGCCAGTAGTATAAAGGGACAGGATTGGGGGCTGAACACCGGGGAGCTGTTTTTT
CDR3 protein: CASSIKGQDWGLNTGELFF

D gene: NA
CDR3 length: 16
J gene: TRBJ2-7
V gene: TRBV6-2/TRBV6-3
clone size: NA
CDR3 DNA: TGTGCCAGCAGTTACTCGTCGCAGGTCCCCTCCTACGAGCAGTACTTC
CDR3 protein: CASSYSSQVPSYEQYF

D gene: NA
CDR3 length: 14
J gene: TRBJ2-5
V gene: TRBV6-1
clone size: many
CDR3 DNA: TGTGCCAGCCTCCGGGACCCGGTCGGGGAGACCCAGTACTTC
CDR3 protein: CASLRDPVGETQYF

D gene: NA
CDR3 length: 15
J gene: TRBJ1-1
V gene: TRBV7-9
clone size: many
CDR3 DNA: TGTGCCAGCAGCTTAGAGGGGAGGGTTAAAACTGAAGCTTTCTTT
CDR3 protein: CASSLEGRVKTEAFF

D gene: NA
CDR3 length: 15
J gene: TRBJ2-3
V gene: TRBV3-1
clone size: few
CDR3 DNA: TGTGCCAGCAGCCAAGACGCTACTAGCACAGATACGCAGTATTTT
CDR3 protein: CASSQDATSTDTQYF

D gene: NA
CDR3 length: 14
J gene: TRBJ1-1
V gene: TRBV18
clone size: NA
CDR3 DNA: TGTGCCAGCTCACGACGGACCTCGAACACTGAAGCTTTCTTT
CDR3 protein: CASSRRTSNTEAFF

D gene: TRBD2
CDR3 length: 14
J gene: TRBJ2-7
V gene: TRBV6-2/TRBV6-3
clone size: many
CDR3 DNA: TGTGCCAGCACCCCCCCGGGACTAAAGTACGAGCAGTACTTC
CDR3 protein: CASTPPGLKYEQYF

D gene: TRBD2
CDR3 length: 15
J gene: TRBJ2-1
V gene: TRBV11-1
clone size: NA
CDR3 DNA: TGTGCCAGCACGCCTCTAGCGGGAGTCTTCAATGAGCAGTTCTTC
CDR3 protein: CASTPLAGVFNEQFF

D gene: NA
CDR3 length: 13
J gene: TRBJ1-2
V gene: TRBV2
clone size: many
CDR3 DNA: TGTGCCACACTCCGGGACTTTAACTATGGCTACACCTTC
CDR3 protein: CATLRDFNYGYTF

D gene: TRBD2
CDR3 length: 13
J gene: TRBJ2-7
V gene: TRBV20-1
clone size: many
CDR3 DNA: TGCAGTGCTAGATTACTAGCGGGCTACGAGCAGTACTTC
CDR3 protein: CSARLLAGYEQYF

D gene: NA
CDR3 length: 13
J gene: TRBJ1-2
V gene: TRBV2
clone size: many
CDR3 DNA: TGTGCCAGCAGGAACGGGAGTAACTATGGCTACACCTTC
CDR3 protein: CASRNGSNYGYTF

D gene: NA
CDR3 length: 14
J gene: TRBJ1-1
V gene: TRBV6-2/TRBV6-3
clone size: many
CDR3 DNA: TGTGCCAGCAGTTTGTCAACAGGGAACACTGAAGCTTTCTTT
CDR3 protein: CASSLSTGNTEAFF

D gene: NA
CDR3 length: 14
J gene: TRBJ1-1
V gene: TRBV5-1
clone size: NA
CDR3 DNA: TGCGCCAGCAGCTTGGCCTCAGACATCACTGAAGCTTTCTTT
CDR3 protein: CASSLASDITEAFF

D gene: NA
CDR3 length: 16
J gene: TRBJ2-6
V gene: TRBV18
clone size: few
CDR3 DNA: TGTGCCAGCTCACCTCCCAGCAGCGGTGGGGCCAACGTCCTGACTTTC
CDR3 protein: CASSPPSSGGANVLTF

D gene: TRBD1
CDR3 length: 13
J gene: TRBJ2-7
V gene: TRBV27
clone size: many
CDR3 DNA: TGTGCCAGCAGTCACAGGGGTGCCTACGAGCAGTACTTC
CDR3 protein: CASSHRGAYEQYF

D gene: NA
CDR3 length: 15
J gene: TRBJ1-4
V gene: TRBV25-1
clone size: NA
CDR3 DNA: TGTGCCAGCCGGCCTTCAGGGGCTCAGGGTGAAAAACTGTTTTTT
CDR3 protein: CASRPSGAQGEKLFF

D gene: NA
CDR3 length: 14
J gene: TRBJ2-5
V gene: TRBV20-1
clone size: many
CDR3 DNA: TGCAGTGCTAGAGACCAGCGAGGGCGAGAGACCCAGTACTTC
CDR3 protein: CSARDQRGRETQYF

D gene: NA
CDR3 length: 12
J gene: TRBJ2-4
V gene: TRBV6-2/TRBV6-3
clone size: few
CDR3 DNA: TGTGCCAGCAGTCCTCAGGGGAACATTCAGTACTTC
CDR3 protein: CASSPQGNIQYF

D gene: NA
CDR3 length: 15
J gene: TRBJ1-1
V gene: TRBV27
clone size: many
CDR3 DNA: TGTGCCAGCAGTCCCAATGCAGGGAGTTGGATTAAAGCTTTCTTT
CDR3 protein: CASSPNAGSWIKAFF